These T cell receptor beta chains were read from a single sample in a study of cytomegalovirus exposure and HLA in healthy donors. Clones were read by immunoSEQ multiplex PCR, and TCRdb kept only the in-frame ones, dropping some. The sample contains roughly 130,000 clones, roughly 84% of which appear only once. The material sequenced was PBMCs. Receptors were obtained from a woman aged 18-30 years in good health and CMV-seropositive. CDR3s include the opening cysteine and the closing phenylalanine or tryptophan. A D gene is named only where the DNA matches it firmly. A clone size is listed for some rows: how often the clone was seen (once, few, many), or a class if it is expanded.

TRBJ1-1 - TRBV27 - TGTGCCAGCAGTCCTAATGGGTGGGGAGGGGGGGACACTGAAGCTTTCTTT CASSPNGWGGGDTEAFF
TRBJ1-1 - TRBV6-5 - TGTGCCAGCAGTTACTCCGGGGGAGTGGGAACTGAAGCTTTCTTT CASSYSGGVGTEAFF
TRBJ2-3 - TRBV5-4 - TGTGCCAGCAGCTTGGAACAACTGGAGGGGCCAGATACGCAGTATTTT CASSLEQLEGPDTQYF
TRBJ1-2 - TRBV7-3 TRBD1 TGTGCCAGCAGCTCTGACAGGGGTCGCGACGGCTACACCTTC CASSSDRGRDGYTF
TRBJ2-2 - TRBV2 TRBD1 TGTGCCAGCAGCCCCCTGGCGGGACAGGGTATCGGCGGGGAGCTGTTTTTT CASSPLAGQGIGGELFF
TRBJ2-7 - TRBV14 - TGTGCCAGCAGCCACAACAAGTACGAGCAGTACTTC CASSHNKYEQYF
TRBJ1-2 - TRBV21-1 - TGTGCCAGCAGCAAATGTGACAGCTTTTGGGGCTACACCTTC CASSKCDSFWGYTF
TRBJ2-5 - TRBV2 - TGTGCCAGCAGCATTACCACCGGGGTACAAGAGACCCAGTACTTC CASSITTGVQETQYF
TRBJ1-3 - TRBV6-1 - TGTGCCAGCCTCCGGGACATCTCTGGAAACACCATATATTTT CASLRDISGNTIYF
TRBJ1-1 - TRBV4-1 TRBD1 TGCGCCAGCAGCCAAGAGGGACAGGGGAACACTGAAGCTTTCTTT CASSQEGQGNTEAFF
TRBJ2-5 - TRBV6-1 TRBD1 TGTGCCAGCAGGATGACAGGGATATTGGAGACCCAGTACTTC CASRMTGILETQYF
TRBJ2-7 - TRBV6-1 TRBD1 TGTGCCAGCAGTGAACCGGGACAGGGCCGACTCCGCCACGACGAGCAGTACTTC CASSEPGQGRLRHDEQYF
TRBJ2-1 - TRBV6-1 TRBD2 TGTGCCAGCAGTGAGGGTGGGGGGGGATACAATGAGCAGTTCTTC CASSEGGGGYNEQFF
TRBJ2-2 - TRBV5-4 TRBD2 TGTGCCAGCAGCTTGCGTTCCAGCGGGATAAACACCGGGGAGCTGTTTTTT CASSLRSSGINTGELFF
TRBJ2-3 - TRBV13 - TGTGCCAGCAGCTTACTTAGGGAGAGTTTGACAGATACGCAGTATTTT CASSLLRESLTDTQYF
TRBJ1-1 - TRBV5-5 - TGTGCCAGCAGCGGTTTCGGCCCAGGGGACACTGAAGCTTTCTTT CASSGFGPGDTEAFF
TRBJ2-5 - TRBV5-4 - TGTGCCAGCAGCCCGGACTATTGGGAAGAGACCCAGTACTTC CASSPDYWEETQYF
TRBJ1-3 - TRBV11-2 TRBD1 TGTGCCAGCAGGGGAGTAACAGGGGTCTCTGGAAACACCATATATTTT CASRGVTGVSGNTIYF
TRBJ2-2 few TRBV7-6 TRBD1 TGTGCCAGCAGCTTTCAACAGGGGGACGGGGAGCTGTTTTTT CASSFQQGDGELFF
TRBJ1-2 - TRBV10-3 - TGTGCCATCAGTGAGTATACCGACAGCAACTATGGCTACACCTTC CAISEYTDSNYGYTF
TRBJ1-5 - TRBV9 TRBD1 TGTGCCAGCAGCGCAGGACAGGAGTATAATCAGCCCCAGCATTTT CASSAGQEYNQPQHF
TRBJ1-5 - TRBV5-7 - TGTGCCAGCAGCTTGAGGGGCCTTCCAGTCGGCAGCAATCAGCCCCAGCATTTT CASSLRGLPVGSNQPQHF
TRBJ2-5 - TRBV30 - TGTGCCTGGACCCCAGGGTCGGGAGAGACCCAGTACTTC CAWTPGSGETQYF
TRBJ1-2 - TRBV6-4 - TGTGCCAGCAGTGACTCAGGTCTCCGAGGCTATGGCTACACCTTC CASSDSGLRGYGYTF